The next 8 T cell receptor beta chains were all read from a single sample in a study of shared clonotypes between healthy human individuals. Sequenced by immunoSEQ multiplex PCR; TCRdb stores in-frame clones only, minus some. The sample lists about 670,000 clones; about three quarters were seen once. The material sequenced was memory CD4+ T cells sorted from blood. As to subset: CD45RA-negative fraction. The receptors were gathered from a woman in her twenties or thirties in good health.

This clone was seen ten or more times. This sample includes further DNA sequences coding for the same CDR3. The rearrangement joins TRBV7-8 to TRBJ2-7; no clear D gene. This CDR3 is 13 amino acids long. Germline V gene lookup returns CDR1 SGHVS and CDR2 FQNEAQ. Trimming pared 5 bases from V and 0 bases from J, leaving 8 bases between. CDR3 coding DNA: TGTGCCAGCAGCAGAACGAGCTCCTACGAGCAGTACTTC. Protein product: CASSRTSSYEQYF.

The chain combines TRBV15 with TRBJ1-1; D is unclear. The CDR3 consists of 15 residues. Germline CDR1 and CDR2: LNHNV and YYDKDF (reference sequence). Trimming took 2 bases from V and 1 from J, leaving 11 bases between them. This CDR3 reads CATSRQRLGNTEAFF. In DNA, the CDR3 is TGTGCCACCAGCAGACAACGGTTGGGGAACACTGAAGCTTTCTTT.

The chain employs TRBV5-4 and TRBJ2-1; D perhaps matches TRBD2 (6 bases). The CDR3 length is 15 residues. The V end lost 0 bases, the J end lost 4 bases, and 11 bases lay between the germline ends. Germline CDR1 reads SGHNT; CDR2 reads YYREEE (reference sequence). CDR3 nucleotide sequence: TGTGCCAGCAGCTTGGCCGGGACTTTGTACAATGAGCAGTTCTTC. This sequence encodes CASSLAGTLYNEQFF.

The chain has TRBV11-3 and TRBJ2-1; a weak D match, TRBD2 (6 bases). Trimming took 8 bases from V and 5 from J, leaving 13 bases between them. Germline CDR1 SGHNT, CDR2 YENEEA. The CDR3 contains 13 residues. CDR3 amino acids: CASGGGNHNEQFF. The CDR3 nucleotides read TGTGCCAGCGGTGGGGGGAATCACAATGAGCAGTTCTTC.

The rearrangement joins TRBV5-4 to TRBJ2-4; D is ambiguous. The CDR3 is 15 residues long. Trimming shortened V by 1 base and J by 2 bases, and 10 bases separated the two germline ends. Germline-derived CDR1 and CDR2 are SGHNT and YYREEE (reference sequence). The CDR3 protein is CASSLYQGSKNIQYF. The DNA of the CDR3 is TGTGCCAGCAGCTTGTATCAAGGGTCCAAAAACATTCAGTACTTC.

The V gene is TRBV25-1, the J gene TRBJ2-5, with TRBD1 as a possible D gene (6 bases). With 5 bases removed from V and 3 bases from J, the gap between germline ends came to 7 bases. Germline V gene sequence: CDR1 MGHDK, CDR2 SYGVNS. CDR3 size: 12 residues. The CDR3 DNA sequence: TGTGCCAGCAGTACAGGGAAAGAGACCCAGTACTTC. It encodes CASSTGKETQYF.

The V call is TRBV27, the J call TRBJ2-1, with 8 bases matching TRBD2. This CDR3 is 14 amino acids long. The V and J ends lost 4 bases and 6 bases, in that order; junction bases with no gene match: 5. Germline loops: CDR1 MNHEY, CDR2 SMNVEV (reference sequence). CDR3 region: CASSSIAGINEQFF. The CDR3 DNA is TGTGCCAGCAGTTCCATAGCGGGAATCAATGAGCAGTTCTTC.

V and J are TRBV7-2 and TRBJ2-3; the D is unclear. Germline CDR1 and CDR2: SGHTA and FQGNSA. With 1 base removed from V and 0 bases from J, the gap between germline ends came to 5 bases. The CDR3 has 14 residues. DNA of the CDR3: TGTGCCAGCAGCTTAGACCACAGCACAGATACGCAGTATTTT. Amino acid sequence: CASSLDHSTDTQYF.